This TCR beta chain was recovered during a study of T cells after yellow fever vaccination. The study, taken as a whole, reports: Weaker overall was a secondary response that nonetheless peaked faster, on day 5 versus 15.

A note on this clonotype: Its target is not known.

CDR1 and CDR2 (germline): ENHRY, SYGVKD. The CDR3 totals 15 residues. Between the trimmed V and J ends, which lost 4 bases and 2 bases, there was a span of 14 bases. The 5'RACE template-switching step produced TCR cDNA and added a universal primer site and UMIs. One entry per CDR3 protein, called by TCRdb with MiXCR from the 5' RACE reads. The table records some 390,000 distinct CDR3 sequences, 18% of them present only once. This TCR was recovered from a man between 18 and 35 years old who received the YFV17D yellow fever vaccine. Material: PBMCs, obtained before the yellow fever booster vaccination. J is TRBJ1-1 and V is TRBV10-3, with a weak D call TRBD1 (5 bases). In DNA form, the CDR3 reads TGTGCCATCAGTGGGATTTTGACAGATAACACTGAAGCTTTCTTT. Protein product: CAISGILTDNTEAFF.